Shown below are 30 T cell receptor beta chains from a single sample sequenced in a study of early T cells in non-severe SARS-CoV-2 infection. TCRdb re-derived calls from the 5' RACE reads in MiXCR, one entry per CDR3 protein. The sample contains 40,000 to 50,000 distinct CDR3 sequences, approximately 6.9% of which appear only once. Specimen: whole blood. The receptors were sampled from an adult who was a healthcare worker with PCR-confirmed SARS-CoV-2 infection or an uninfected control (not recorded which).

This chain links TRBV5-4 with TRBJ1-2; D gene unclear. Trimming took 4 bases from V and 2 from J, leaving 12 bases between them. The CDR3 runs to 14 residues. In germline, CDR1 is SGHNT, CDR2 YYREEE (reference sequence). The DNA for the CDR3 is TGTGCCAGCAGCCCCCGGAGGGAGAACTATGGCTACACCTTC. Its protein product is CASSPRRENYGYTF.

This clonotype occurred many times. The J gene is TRBJ1-1, the V gene TRBV7-8; a possible D gene is TRBD1 (5 bases). The germline V gene encodes CDR1 SGHVS and CDR2 FQNEAQ. This CDR3 is 12 amino acids long. Trimming pared 5 bases from V and 6 bases from J, leaving 10 bases between. DNA for the CDR3: TGTGCCAGCAGCCGCCGACAGTCTGAAGCTTTCTTT. This codes for CASSRRQSEAFF.

This clonotype was observed at least ten times. The V gene is TRBV15, the J gene TRBJ2-7; weak D call: TRBD1 (7 bases). From germline, CDR1 is LNHNV and CDR2 YYDKDF (reference sequence). There are 14 residues in the CDR3. V gave up 3 bases and J gave up 5 bases, with 14 bases separating them. The CDR3 nucleotides read TGTGCCACCAGCAGCAGCAGGGGGGACAACGAGCAGTACTTC. Protein product: CATSSSRGDNEQYF.

This clonotype was picked up many times. The CDR3 reads CASGLVDGGPKTQYF. In DNA form, the CDR3 reads TGTGCTAGTGGTTTGGTAGACGGGGGGCCAAAGACCCAGTACTTC. The V call is TRBV12-5, the J call TRBJ2-5; TRBD2 is a possible D gene (7 bases). The CDR3 consists of 15 residues. Trimming stripped 0 bases from V and 6 bases from J, with 14 bases between. From germline, CDR1 is LGHNT and CDR2 FRNRAP. Using reference TRBV12-5 and TRBJ2-5 for the parts outside the CDR3, the full variable domain is DARVTQTPRHKVTEMGQEVTMRCQPILGHNTVFWYRQTMMQGLELLAYFRNRAPLDDSGMPKDRFSAEMPDATLATLKIQPSEPRDSAVYFCASGLVDGGPKTQYFGPGTRLLVL.

In this sample, this clonotype turned up many times. The CDR3 DNA sequence: TGTGCCAGCAGCGTCGGGGACATACCTTCCTACGAGCAGTACTTC. This sequence encodes CASSVGDIPSYEQYF. V gene TRBV9 combines with J gene TRBJ2-7; a weak D match, TRBD1 (6 bases). V gave up 2 bases and J gave up 1 base, with 13 bases separating them. In germline, CDR1 is SGDLS, CDR2 YYNGEE. This CDR3 region has 15 residues.

The V and J genes are TRBV20-1 and TRBJ2-5, with D unclear. The CDR3 covers 13 residues. Per germline, CDR1 DFQATT and CDR2 SNEGSKA (reference sequence). V lost 4 bases and J 0 bases, leaving 9 bases between the germline ends. The CDR3: CSATGPYQETQYF. Written as DNA, the CDR3 is TGCAGTGCTACTGGACCGTACCAAGAGACCCAGTACTTC.

This clonotype showed up many times. CDR3 protein: CASSLPSGANVLTF. Here the CDR3 DNA reads TGTGCCAGCAGTCTCCCTTCTGGGGCCAACGTCCTGACTTTC. This chain joins TRBV6-2 or TRBV6-3 and TRBJ2-6; D gene unclear. The CDR3 covers 14 residues. Germline V gene sequence: CDR1 MNHEY, CDR2 SVGEGT. V dropped 5 bases and J dropped 1 base, with 6 bases sitting between them.

The sample holds a few counts of this clonotype. The chain couples TRBV20-1 to TRBJ2-7; 10 bases line up with TRBD1. Germline CDR1 and CDR2: DFQATT and SNEGSKA (reference sequence). J lost 3 bases, V lost 6 bases, and 8 bases had no gene match. This CDR3 comprises 14 residues. Here the CDR3 reads CSAPRRDRGYEQYF. CDR3 in DNA: TGCAGTGCACCTCGCCGGGACAGGGGCTACGAGCAGTACTTC.

This clonotype was seen more than once but under ten times. The rearrangement uses TRBV12-3 or TRBV12-4 and TRBJ2-7, with TRBD1 identical over 8 bases. The CDR3 has 16 amino acids. V shed 5 bases, J shed 1 base, and the junction held 10 bases outside the gene matches. CDR3 residues: CASSPLQGVDSYEQYF. CDR3 sequence (DNA): TGTGCCAGCAGTCCATTACAGGGGGTAGATTCCTACGAGCAGTACTTC.

As concerns this clonotype: An end of the junction does not agree with germline; a read error may underlie this. This chain connects TRBV7-2 to TRBJ1-5, with D possibly TRBD1 on 6 matching bases. The V gene's germline CDR1 is SGHTA and CDR2 FQGNSA. CDR3 length: 15 amino acids. CDR3 residues: CASRLDRNSNQPQHF. Written as DNA, the CDR3 is TGTGCCAGCAGGTTAGACAGGAATAGCAATCAGCCCCAGCATTTT. Drawing the rest from reference TRBV7-2 and TRBJ1-5, the complete variable domain is GAGVSQSPSNKVTEKGKDVELRCDPISGHTALYWYRQSLGQGLEFLIYFQGNSAPDKSGLPSDRFSAERTGGSVSTLTIQRTQQEDSAVYLCASRLDRNSNQPQHFGDGTRLSIL.

This clonotype was counted between two and nine times. This chain uses TRBV6-2 or TRBV6-3 with TRBJ2-1; 11 bases align to TRBD2. The trim removed 5 bases at V and 5 bases at J, leaving 8 bases unmatched. Germline V gene data show CDR1 as MNHEY and CDR2 as SVGEGT. CDR3 size: 16 residues. The CDR3 bases are TGTGCCAGCAGTCCTCGACTAGCGGGACATAACAATGAGCAGTTCTTC. This codes for CASSPRLAGHNNEQFF.

This chain uses TRBV6-2 or TRBV6-3 with TRBJ2-3; TRBD1 is a possible D gene (5 bases). CDR1 and CDR2 (germline): MNHEY, SVGEGT. Trimming shortened V by 8 bases and J by 2 bases, and 17 bases separated the two germline ends. The CDR3 sequence is 15 residues long. DNA of the CDR3: TGTGCCAGCGGTCCCGAGTGGGGCCCCACAGATACGCAGTATTTT. Residues: CASGPEWGPTDTQYF.

This chain links TRBV10-3 with TRBJ2-3; 7 nucleotides agree with TRBD1. Germline CDR1 and CDR2: ENHRY and SYGVKD. The CDR3 runs to 16 residues. After removal of 6 bases from V and 3 bases from J, the junction contained 12 bases not matched to a gene. The CDR3, as DNA: TGTGCCATCAGGACCACAGGGGCCGCGAGGACAGATACGCAGTATTTT. Translation gives CAIRTTGAARTDTQYF.

This clonotype has a handful of counts. V gene TRBV30 combines with J gene TRBJ2-3; weak D call: TRBD2 (6 bases). The CDR3 has 15 amino acids. Trimming removed 0 bases from V and 2 bases from J, with 12 bases in between. Germline V gene data show CDR1 as GTSNPN and CDR2 as SVGIG (reference sequence). The CDR3 spells CAWSVGGIYTDTQYF. CDR3 bases: TGTGCCTGGAGTGTTGGGGGGATATACACAGATACGCAGTATTTT.

This clonotype was seen repeatedly, ten times or more. The J gene is TRBJ2-1, the V gene TRBV6-1, with TRBD1 identical over 9 bases. V dropped 2 bases and J dropped 3; count of bases not matched to a gene: 2. This CDR3 contains 15 residues. Per the germline V gene, CDR1 is MNHNS and CDR2 is SASEGT. CDR3 loop: CASSEPGQGYNEQFF. CDR3 bases: TGTGCCAGCAGTGAACCGGGACAGGGCTACAATGAGCAGTTCTTC.

This clonotype has just a few counts. V is TRBV9 and J is TRBJ2-5; D is undetermined. Germline V gene sequence: CDR1 SGDLS, CDR2 YYNGEE. The CDR3 is 14 amino acids. With 0 bases removed from V and 6 bases from J, the gap between germline ends came to 12 bases. In DNA form, the CDR3 reads TGTGCCAGCAGCGTAGCCGCTCCAGGACAGACCCAGTACTTC. It yields the protein CASSVAAPGQTQYF.

The genes are TRBV7-2 and TRBJ1-2; D ambiguous. CDR3 length: 11 amino acids. Germline V gene lookup returns CDR1 SGHTA and CDR2 FQGNSA. Trimming stripped 5 bases from V and 3 bases from J, with 4 bases between. CDR3 bases: TGTGCCAGCAGCCCGGACTATGGCTACACCTTC. Its protein product is CASSPDYGYTF.

This chain joins TRBV7-2 and TRBJ1-2; 7 positions match TRBD1. The CDR3 spans 16 residues. Germline CDR1 is SGHTA and CDR2 is FQGNSA. The trim removed 1 base at V and 2 bases at J, leaving 7 bases unmatched. The CDR3 reads CASSLGAGGANYGYTF. The CDR3 DNA is TGTGCCAGCAGCTTAGGTGCAGGGGGTGCCAACTATGGCTACACCTTC.

The chain recombines TRBV11-2 with TRBJ2-7, with D hard to call. The CDR3 sequence is 15 residues long. Germline assignment: CDR1 SGHAT and CDR2 FQNNGV. V gave up 0 bases and J gave up 0 bases, with 9 bases separating them. CDR3 sequence: CASSLEAKSSYEQYF. The CDR3 nucleotides are TGTGCCAGCAGCTTAGAAGCCAAAAGCTCCTACGAGCAGTACTTC.

The sample holds many counts of this clonotype. The V gene is TRBV11-2, the J gene TRBJ2-1; D tentatively fits TRBD1 or TRBD2 (5 bases each). From germline, CDR1 is SGHAT and CDR2 FQNNGV. The CDR3 length is 15 residues. V lost 7 bases, J lost 8 bases, and 21 bases lay in between. The CDR3 sequence: CASTLGTPGSDEQFF. The CDR3 DNA reads as TGTGCCAGCACCCTTGGGACGCCCGGCAGCGATGAGCAGTTCTTC.

This clonotype was counted a few times. The J gene is TRBJ2-3, the V gene TRBV6-5, with 9 bases matching TRBD2. Germline CDR1 is MNHEY and CDR2 is SVGAGI. V was pared by 2 bases and J by 4 bases, with 7 bases of the junction left unmatched. The CDR3 covers 16 residues. The CDR3 loop is CASSYASGGRADTQYF. In DNA, the CDR3 is TGTGCCAGCAGTTACGCAAGCGGGGGGCGGGCAGATACGCAGTATTTT.

This clonotype was seen a handful of times. The chain uses TRBV29-1 and TRBJ2-7; 8 nucleotides line up with TRBD1. Germline V gene sequence: CDR1 SQVTM, CDR2 ANQGSEA. This CDR3 region has 12 residues. The V segment lost 3 bases and the J segment 4 bases; nucleotides outside the gene matches: 2. In nucleotides, the CDR3 is TGCAGCGTTGAGGACAGGGAGTACGAGCAGTACTTC. It specifies CSVEDREYEQYF.

The sample holds a few counts of this clonotype. The CDR3 sequence: CASSQAPVWQPQHF. The DNA for the CDR3 is TGTGCCAGCAGCCAAGCACCTGTGTGGCAGCCCCAGCATTTT. The chain carries TRBV3-1 and TRBJ1-5; D ambiguous. CDR3 length: 14 amino acids. Germline lookup yields CDR1 LGHDT and CDR2 YNNKEL (reference sequence). The V end lost 1 base, the J end lost 7 bases, and 11 bases lay between the germline ends.

This clonotype was recorded many times. The chain has TRBV7-9 and TRBJ2-3, with D tentatively TRBD1 or TRBD2 (5 bases each). The CDR3 spans 13 residues. Trimming removed 7 bases from V and 2 bases from J, with 10 bases in between. Looked up from germline, CDR1 is SEHNR and CDR2 is FQNEAQ (reference sequence). The CDR3 DNA is TGTGCCAGCAATTGGGACCCCACAGATACGCAGTATTTT. Translated: CASNWDPTDTQYF.

This rearrangement joins TRBV19 to TRBJ2-1, with TRBD2 as a possible D gene (5 bases). Germline lookup yields CDR1 LNHDA and CDR2 SQIVND (reference sequence). V was shortened by 7 bases and J by 5 bases, with 12 bases between the two germline ends. The length of the CDR3 is 13 residues. CDR3 sequence reads: CASMTGENNEQFF. In DNA form, the CDR3 reads TGTGCCAGTATGACCGGGGAAAACAATGAGCAGTTCTTC. The entire variable domain, with the rest obtained from reference TRBV19 and TRBJ2-1, is as follows: DGGITQSPKYLFRKEGQNVTLSCEQNLNHDAMYWYRQDPGQGLRLIYYSQIVNDFQKGDIAEGYSVSREKKESFPLTVTSAQKNPTAFYLCASMTGENNEQFFGPGTRLTVL.

This clonotype was detected many times. The chain links TRBV7-6 to TRBJ2-1; D is perhaps TRBD1 or TRBD2 (6 bases each). The germline CDR1 and CDR2 sequences are SGHVS and FNYEAQ. The CDR3 runs 14 residues. V lost 4 bases to trimming and J lost 7 bases, with 14 bases between them. CDR3 in DNA: TGTGCCAGCAGCTCGACCCTAGGGGGGAATGAGCAGTTCTTC. Amino acids: CASSSTLGGNEQFF. The variable domain in full, completed from reference TRBV7-6 and TRBJ2-1, reads GAGVSQSPRYKVTKRGQDVALRCDPISGHVSLYWYRQALGQGPEFLTYFNYEAQQDKSGLPNDRFSAERPEGSISTLTIQRTEQRDSAMYRCASSSTLGGNEQFFGPGTRLTVL.

This clonotype was counted between two and nine times. This sequence joins TRBV20-1 and TRBJ2-7; 8 bases align to TRBD2. The CDR3 length is 13 residues. Germline assignment: CDR1 DFQATT and CDR2 SNEGSKA (reference sequence). Trimming removed 6 bases from V and 3 bases from J; junction bases left unmatched: 7. CDR3 sequence reads: CSAPSAGDYEQYF. The CDR3 region has the DNA TGCAGTGCCCCATCAGCGGGGGACTACGAGCAGTACTTC.

In this sample, this clonotype turned up many times. The chain is built from TRBV5-6 and TRBJ1-2; 7 bases are a match to TRBD1. CDR1 SGHDT and CDR2 YYEEEE come from the germline V gene. The CDR3 extends over 13 amino acids. The V gene end was trimmed by 4 bases and the J gene end by 5 bases; junction bases not matched to a gene: 5. CDR3 loop: CASSLGQTYGYTF. The CDR3 DNA is TGTGCCAGCAGCCTGGGACAGACTTATGGCTACACCTTC.

The chain is built from TRBV29-1 and TRBJ2-3; possible D gene TRBD2, 5 bases. Germline CDR1 SQVTM, CDR2 ANQGSEA. The V gene lost 6 bases and the J gene lost 7 bases, with 11 bases spanning the gap. The CDR3 loop spans 11 amino acids. CDR3 loop: CSVNREYTQYF. Written as DNA, the CDR3 is TGCAGCGTAAACCGGGAATATACGCAGTATTTT.

In its sample, this clonotype was seen once. Its ends do not fully match the called genes, so a read error is possible. V and J are TRBV18 and TRBJ2-7, with unresolved D. The germline gives CDR1 KGHSH, CDR2 LQKENI. There are 16 residues in the CDR3. The CDR3, as DNA: TGTGCCAGCTCACCACCGGTTTTCGGAGAAACCTACGAGCATTACTTC. The encoded protein is CASSPPVFGETYEHYF. Looking up the rest from reference TRBV18 and TRBJ2-7 gives the full variable domain: NAGVMQNPRHLVRRRGQEARLRCSPMKGHSHVYWYRQLPEEGLKFMVYLQKENIIDESGMPKERFSAEFPKEGPSILRIQQVVRGDSAAYFCASSPPVFGETYEHYFGPGTRLTVT.